What follows are 25 T cell receptor beta chains derived from one specimen sequenced in a study of blood T cell repertoires in COVID-19. TCRdb's table, derived via immunoSEQ multiplex PCR, lists solely in-frame clones and lacks some. The sample records some 250,000 clones, 81% being singletons. Specimen: peripheral blood. The receptors come from a woman aged 55-70 years with active or convalescent COVID-19.

The chain carries TRBV10-3 and TRBJ1-2; 9 nucleotides agree with TRBD1. Unmatched junction bases numbered 10, after V lost 2 bases and J lost 6 bases. The germline V gene has CDR1 ENHRY and CDR2 SYGVKD. The CDR3 runs 16 residues. CDR3 coding DNA: TGTGCCATCAGTGAGATGAAACAGGGGGCGCGCGATGGCTACACCTTC. Residues: CAISEMKQGARDGYTF.

Points on this clone: Other DNA sequences of this sample code for an identical CDR3. This chain links TRBV18 with TRBJ1-2; 10 nucleotides align to TRBD1. Germline CDR1 KGHSH, CDR2 LQKENI. The CDR3 length is 13 residues. V lost 3 bases, J lost 7 bases, and 2 bases stayed unmatched. The CDR3 spells CASSPRDRGGYTF. DNA for the CDR3: TGTGCCAGCTCACCGCGGGACAGGGGTGGCTACACCTTC.

The CDR3 sequence is CASSKQEGGPSTDTQYF. The CDR3 DNA follows: TGTGCCAGCAGCAAACAGGAAGGAGGGCCTAGCACAGATACGCAGTATTTT. This chain joins TRBV11-3 and TRBJ2-3; TRBD2 is a possible D gene (6 bases). There are 17 residues in the CDR3. V lost 5 bases and J lost 0, with 18 bases in between. CDR1 SGHNT and CDR2 YENEEA come from the germline V gene.

This chain connects TRBV3-1 (or the pseudogene TRBV3-2) to TRBJ1-2; TRBD1 might be the D (5 bases). The germline V gene has CDR1 LGHDT and CDR2 YNNKEL (reference sequence). CDR3 length: 15 residues. The V end lost 1 base, the J end lost 4 bases, and 13 bases lay between the germline ends. The CDR3 spells CASSQGRAGGYGYTF. CDR3 DNA: TGTGCCAGCAGCCAAGGCCGGGCGGGGGGCTATGGCTACACCTTC.

This clone was observed a handful of times. The chain is built from TRBV6-6 and TRBJ2-1; D is ambiguous. With 5 bases removed from V and 2 bases from J, the gap between germline ends came to 4 bases. Germline V gene lookup returns CDR1 MNHNY and CDR2 SVGAGI (reference sequence). The CDR3 length is 12 residues. CDR3 amino acids: CASSPTYNEQFF. The CDR3 region has the DNA TGTGCCAGCAGTCCTACCTACAATGAGCAGTTCTTC.

In DNA form, the CDR3 reads TGCGCCAGCAGCCAAGAAACAGGGGGCGGGGAGACCCAGTACTTC. Translation: CASSQETGGGETQYF. This chain uses TRBV4-3 with TRBJ2-5; 9 bases align to TRBD1. The germline V gene has CDR1 LGHNA and CDR2 YSLEER. The V and J ends lost 0 bases and 5 bases, in that order; junction bases with no gene match: 4. This CDR3 has 15 residues.

The rearrangement uses TRBV7-2 and TRBJ1-1, with a tentative D call TRBD1 (5 bases). V dropped 4 bases and J dropped 5 bases, with 14 bases sitting between them. CDR3 size: 14 residues. Germline assignment: CDR1 SGHTA and CDR2 FQGNSA. This chain's CDR3 is CASSWAGEGTEAFF. The CDR3 region has the DNA TGTGCCAGCAGCTGGGCGGGGGAAGGGACTGAAGCTTTCTTT.

This chain links TRBV3-1 (or the pseudogene TRBV3-2) with TRBJ1-1, with D unresolved. Germline lookup yields CDR1 LGHDT and CDR2 YNNKEL (reference sequence). CDR3 length: 11 amino acids. Deletions cut 4 bases from V and 4 bases from J, with 4 bases between. In DNA form, the CDR3 reads TGTGCCAGCAGCCGTAGCACTGAAGCTTTCTTT. Translated: CASSRSTEAFF.

V gene TRBV27 combines with J gene TRBJ2-3; TRBD2 aligns across 14 bases. This CDR3 has 19 amino acids. Germline values: CDR1 MNHEY, CDR2 SMNVEV (reference sequence). The ends lost 5 bases at V and 0 bases at J; junction bases unmatched: 10. The CDR3 nucleotides are TGTGCCAGCAGTCGCCGGACTAGCGGGGGGCCAGGGAGCACAGATACGCAGTATTTT. Residues: CASSRRTSGGPGSTDTQYF.

This chain joins TRBV19 and TRBJ1-1, with D hard to call. CDR1 and CDR2 from the germline V gene are LNHDA and SQIVND (reference sequence). CDR3 length: 13 residues. The germline V and J ends were trimmed by 7 bases and 4 bases, with 13 bases remaining between them. CDR3 DNA: TGTGCCAGTATGCCACCAGGATTCACTGAAGCTTTCTTT. This gives the protein CASMPPGFTEAFF.

This chain connects TRBV3-1 (or the pseudogene TRBV3-2) to TRBJ2-7; 7 bases match TRBD1. Per germline, CDR1 LGHDT and CDR2 YNNKEL (reference sequence). The CDR3 has 15 amino acids. Germline trimming cut 5 bases from V and 4 bases from J; bases unmatched to any gene: 11. The CDR3 reads CASSWQGEGGYEQYF. The CDR3, as DNA: TGTGCCAGCAGCTGGCAGGGGGAAGGAGGTTACGAGCAGTACTTC.

This clone was picked up a small number of times. The CDR3 here is CASSPEVLAGGETQYF. As DNA, the CDR3 is TGCGCCAGCAGCCCCGAGGTGCTAGCGGGGGGCGAGACCCAGTACTTC. V gene TRBV4-3 combines with J gene TRBJ2-5; 11 bases agree with TRBD2. The trim removed 4 bases at V and 5 bases at J, leaving 9 bases unmatched. The CDR3 totals 16 residues. The germline gives CDR1 LGHNA, CDR2 YSLEER.

The chain has TRBV27 and TRBJ2-1; D perhaps matches TRBD2 (6 bases). Trimming cost V 6 bases and J 9 bases, with 15 bases left between them. Germline V gene data show CDR1 as MNHEY and CDR2 as SMNVEV (reference sequence). The CDR3 totals 13 residues. The CDR3 sequence: CASRGGWRGEQFF. The DNA for the CDR3 is TGTGCCAGCAGGGGGGGATGGCGCGGTGAGCAGTTCTTC.

CDR3 sequence reads: CASSLSSGGRGYTF. CDR3 DNA: TGTGCCAGCAGCTTGTCATCCGGGGGAAGGGGCTACACCTTC. The chain combines TRBV5-6 with TRBJ1-2, with D possibly TRBD1 on 5 matching bases. CDR1 and CDR2 from the germline V gene are SGHDT and YYEEEE. V lost 1 base and J 8 bases, leaving 15 bases between the germline ends. This CDR3 comprises 14 residues.

The chain uses TRBV7-9 and TRBJ2-2; 11 positions agree with TRBD1. CDR1 is SEHNR and CDR2 is FQNEAQ in the germline V gene (reference sequence). The CDR3 spans 16 residues. Germline trimming cut 5 bases from V and 5 bases from J; bases unmatched to any gene: 7. Here the CDR3 DNA reads TGTGCCAGCAGCACCGACCGGGACAGGGGGACCGGGGAGCTGTTTTTT. Translated, it gives CASSTDRDRGTGELFF.

This chain links TRBV4-2 with TRBJ1-6, with TRBD1 matching over 8 bases. The J segment lost 6 bases and the V segment lost 2 bases, leaving 9 bases of the junction unmatched. The CDR3 runs 17 residues. CDR1 is LGHNA, CDR2 YNFKEQ, per germline. The CDR3 DNA sequence: TGTGCCAGCAGCCAATCCCGACAGGGGAGGGCTAATTCACCCCTCCACTTT. Translated: CASSQSRQGRANSPLHF.

The chain employs TRBV7-2 and TRBJ2-1; possibly TRBD2 for D (6 bases). The V end lost 5 bases, the J end lost 5 bases, and 19 bases lay between the germline ends. The germline V gene encodes CDR1 SGHTA and CDR2 FQGNSA. This CDR3 region has 16 residues. The CDR3 sequence is CASSPHGAGSHNEQFF. CDR3 in DNA: TGTGCCAGCAGCCCCCACGGTGCCGGGAGTCACAATGAGCAGTTCTTC.

The chain recombines TRBV6-5 with TRBJ1-1; 8 bases match TRBD1. The trim removed 6 bases at V and 1 base at J, leaving 4 bases unmatched. This CDR3 contains 14 residues. Germline V gives CDR1 MNHEY, CDR2 SVGAGI. The CDR3, as DNA: TGTGCCAGCAGAGCCGACAGGGGGAACACTGAAGCTTTCTTT. The encoded protein is CASRADRGNTEAFF.

The chain is built from TRBV27 and TRBJ1-1; D is perhaps TRBD1 (5 bases). V dropped 8 bases and J dropped 0 bases, with 10 bases sitting between them. The CDR3 consists of 13 residues. CDR1 MNHEY and CDR2 SMNVEV come from the germline V gene (reference sequence). The CDR3 region is CASRWGVNTEAFF. CDR3 coding DNA: TGTGCCAGCCGCTGGGGGGTGAACACTGAAGCTTTCTTT.

This rearrangement joins TRBV7-8 to TRBJ2-3, with D unresolved. CDR1 is SGHVS, CDR2 FQNEAQ, per germline. This CDR3 comprises 15 residues. Trimming took off 5 bases at V and 6 bases at J, with 18 bases between the two ends. This chain's CDR3 is CASSPPSSTVDTQYF. In DNA form, the CDR3 reads TGTGCCAGCAGCCCCCCTAGTTCTACTGTGGATACGCAGTATTTT.

Here the CDR3 DNA reads TGTGCCAGCAGCCAGGTGCGGGGGCTTCAAGAGACCCAGTACTTC. This sequence encodes CASSQVRGLQETQYF. This chain links TRBV3-1 (or the pseudogene TRBV3-2) with TRBJ2-5, with D possibly matching TRBD2 (7 bases). The CDR3 is 15 residues long. V was clipped by 3 bases and J by 2 bases, with 13 bases between them. Germline assignment: CDR1 LGHDT and CDR2 YNNKEL (reference sequence).

The chain combines TRBV10-3 with TRBJ2-5; 11 bases agree with TRBD2. The CDR3 has 14 residues. The V gene end was trimmed by 8 bases and the J gene end by 2 bases; junction bases not matched to a gene: 4. Germline CDR1 ENHRY, CDR2 SYGVKD. This CDR3 is CAIGLAGGQETQYF. DNA of the CDR3: TGTGCCATCGGGCTAGCGGGGGGTCAAGAGACCCAGTACTTC.

The CDR3 loop reads CASSGQRGARQPQHF. The CDR3 DNA follows: TGTGCCAGCAGCGGACAACGGGGGGCAAGGCAGCCCCAGCATTTT. The chain uses TRBV6-5 and TRBJ1-5, with D perhaps matching TRBD1 (6 bases). The V and J ends lost 6 bases and 7 bases respectively, with 19 bases between them. Germline-derived CDR1 and CDR2 are MNHEY and SVGAGI. CDR3 length: 15 amino acids.

V gene TRBV4-1 combines with J gene TRBJ1-2, with a possible D match to TRBD1 (5 bases). The CDR3 covers 19 residues. Trimming removed 1 base from V and 2 bases from J, with 23 bases in between. CDR1 and CDR2 from the germline V gene are MGHRA and YSYEKL. Here the CDR3 DNA reads TGCGCCAGCAGCCAAGTAGTTGGGGTGGTGCTGGGACTCAACTATGGCTACACCTTC. Protein: CASSQVVGVVLGLNYGYTF.

This chain connects TRBV5-1 to TRBJ2-1; TRBD2 matches at 9 bases. Per germline, CDR1 SGHRS and CDR2 YFSETQ. The length of the CDR3 is 16 residues. The junction had 5 bases not matched to a gene; V was cut back by 0 bases and J by 4 bases. In DNA form, the CDR3 reads TGCGCCAGCAGCTTGGCCCGGACTAGCGATTACAATGAGCAGTTCTTC. As protein: CASSLARTSDYNEQFF.